There are many counts of the clone carrying this T cell receptor (beta chain). As yet, its antigen is unknown. TCRdb reprocessed the reads with MiXCR, giving one entry per CDR3 protein. The sample has about 19,000 distinct CDR3 sequences; roughly a fifth are singletons. The entry originates in a study of lung T cells in sarcoidosis with Löfgren's syndrome. Study at large: In sarcoidosis, CD4+ T cells accumulate in bronchoalveolar lavage fluid. The study's findings and limits: Shared TRAV12-1 and TRBV2 CDR3 motifs were reported across several patients.

Germline CDR1 reads SGHTA; CDR2 reads FQGNSA. The CDR3 is 17 residues long. The V gene end was trimmed by 2 bases and the J gene end by 6 bases; junction bases not matched to a gene: 8. The sequence came from a human donor with sarcoidosis (Löfgren's syndrome or another form), or a control subject (not recorded which). The chain uses TRBV7-2 and TRBJ2-1; 12 nucleotides agree with TRBD2. Sequenced: CD4+ T cells from bronchoalveolar lavage. The CDR3 coding sequence is TGTGCCAGCAGCTTAAGGACTAGCGGGATTGGGCCCAATGAGCAGTTCTTC. Translated: CASSLRTSGIGPNEQFF.